This entry lists 8 T cell receptor beta chains sequenced from one sample in a study of cytomegalovirus exposure and HLA in healthy donors. The PCR employed 60 Vbeta primers together with 13 Jbeta primers. The method was immunoSEQ multiplex PCR; TCRdb's version includes in-frame clones alone and lacks a portion of them. The sample has 130,000 or so clones; the top ten hold under 2%. The source material was PBMCs. These receptors all come from a woman aged 40 to 50 in good health and CMV-seronegative.

The chain uses TRBV28 and TRBJ1-1; 8 nucleotides agree with TRBD1. From germline, CDR1 is MDHEN and CDR2 SYDVKM. The CDR3 runs to 14 residues. With 5 bases clipped from V and 3 bases from J, the junction kept 5 bases outside the gene matches. CDR3 in DNA: TGTGCCAGCAGTCTCCAGGGGGCAGACACTGAAGCTTTCTTT. It translates to CASSLQGADTEAFF. The full variable domain, its missing parts supplied by reference TRBV28 and TRBJ1-1, is DVKVTQSSRYLVKRTGEKVFLECVQDMDHENMFWYRQDPGLGLRLIYFSYDVKMKEKGDIPEGYSVSREKKERFSLILESASTNQTSMYLCASSLQGADTEAFFGQGTRLTVV.

The gene calls are TRBV18 and TRBJ2-7; weak D call: TRBD1 (6 bases). This CDR3 comprises 16 residues. Trimming took off 1 base at V and 0 bases at J, with 13 bases between the two ends. Germline assignment: CDR1 KGHSH and CDR2 LQKENI. This chain's CDR3 is CASSPLRLQGSYEQYF. In DNA, the CDR3 is TGTGCCAGCTCACCACTCCGGTTACAGGGCTCCTACGAGCAGTACTTC.

The chain is built from TRBV7-2 and TRBJ1-2, with D possibly TRBD1 on 5 matching bases. Looked up from germline, CDR1 is SGHTA and CDR2 is FQGNSA. This CDR3 contains 15 residues. V lost 5 bases to trimming and J lost 1 base, with 14 bases between them. CDR3 in DNA: TGTGCCAGCAGCGTTTCCCGACAGATTAACTATGGCTACACCTTC. Its translation: CASSVSRQINYGYTF.

V usage is TRBV28 and J usage is TRBJ2-7; 8 positions match TRBD1. This CDR3 has 15 amino acids. CDR1 is MDHEN, CDR2 SYDVKM, per germline. V gave up 4 bases and J gave up 4 bases; unmatched junction bases: 9. CDR3 residues: CASSSQGAPGYEQYF. The CDR3 DNA reads as TGTGCCAGCAGTTCGCAGGGGGCCCCGGGATACGAGCAGTACTTC. Full variable domain (outside the CDR3, taken from reference TRBV28 and TRBJ2-7): DVKVTQSSRYLVKRTGEKVFLECVQDMDHENMFWYRQDPGLGLRLIYFSYDVKMKEKGDIPEGYSVSREKKERFSLILESASTNQTSMYLCASSSQGAPGYEQYFGPGTRLTVT.

The chain recombines TRBV7-3 with TRBJ1-1; D is unclear. The CDR3 is made up of 13 amino acids. Deletions cut 4 bases from V and 5 bases from J, with 11 bases between. The germline gives CDR1 SGHTA, CDR2 FQGTGA. The DNA for the CDR3 is TGTGCCAGCAGCTCGTCGGTTAAGACTGAAGCTTTCTTT. Protein sequence: CASSSSVKTEAFF.

The chain employs TRBV4-1 and TRBJ2-1, with D maybe TRBD2 (5 bases). CDR1 is MGHRA, CDR2 YSYEKL, per germline. The CDR3 contains 15 residues. Trimming stripped 4 bases from V and 7 bases from J, with 17 bases between. CDR3: CASSPREGRRNEQFF. CDR3 nucleotide sequence: TGCGCCAGCAGCCCACGAGAAGGGAGAAGGAATGAGCAGTTCTTC.

V gene TRBV7-8 combines with J gene TRBJ2-3; 9 nucleotides align to TRBD2. Looked up from germline, CDR1 is SGHVS and CDR2 is FQNEAQ. The length of the CDR3 is 16 residues. V was pared by 2 bases and J by 7 bases, with 10 bases of the junction left unmatched. The CDR3 bases are TGTGCCAGCAGCTTACAGGCTAGCGGGGCTCTATATACGCAGTATTTT. Its protein is CASSLQASGALYTQYF.

This chain joins TRBV27 and TRBJ1-2; 8 positions match TRBD1. CDR3 length equals 13 residues. The trim removed 3 bases at V and 8 bases at J, leaving 5 bases unmatched. Germline V gives CDR1 MNHEY, CDR2 SMNVEV (reference sequence). CDR3 sequence: CASSLRAGGGYTF. The CDR3 nucleotides read TGTGCCAGCAGTTTGAGGGCAGGGGGCGGCTACACCTTC.